This TCR beta chain was recorded in a study of blood T cell repertoires in COVID-19. The CDR3 runs to 11 residues. Germline V gene data show CDR1 as MDHEN and CDR2 as SYDVKM. The germline V and J ends were trimmed by 5 bases and 4 bases, with 6 bases remaining between them. TCRdb's table, derived via immunoSEQ multiplex PCR, lists solely in-frame clones and lacks some. The table includes 230,000 or so clones, 84% detected once. This chain joins TRBV28 and TRBJ2-7; D remains ambiguous. This clonotype originated in a man in his fifties or sixties who had recovered from COVID-19. The sequenced sample was PBMCs or T cells enriched from blood (not recorded which). The DNA of the CDR3 is TGTGCCAGCAGTATCCGTTACGAGCAGTACTTC. It translates to CASSIRYEQYF.